The rows below give T cell receptor beta chains drawn from one sample of a study of a mutant IDH1 vaccine in newly diagnosed glioma. No cognate antigen is known for these TCRs. The table came from immunoSEQ multiplex PCR; TCRdb's copy has only in-frame clones and leaves some out. The sample lists fewer than 70,000 clones, approximately 90% occurring once. Sample: PBMCs, taken from a glioma patient whose treatment included an IDH1 peptide vaccine. The source of these receptors is a woman between 40 and 55 years old with glioma. The CDR3 runs from the conserved cysteine through the conserved F or W. The order of the fields is D gene, CDR3 length, clone size, V gene, J gene, CDR3 protein, CDR3 DNA. A D gene is named only where the DNA matches it firmly. The size field is filled for only some rows; it gives once, few, many or a size class.

>.|14|.|TRBV19|TRBJ1-2
CASTLRGAGYGYTF
TGTGCCAGTACCCTCCGGGGCGCTGGCTATGGCTACACCTTC
>.|14|once|TRBV27|TRBJ1-6
CASSLGTENSPLHF
TGTGCCAGCAGTTTGGGGACGGAAAATTCACCCCTCCACTTT
>TRBD1|12|.|TRBV4-1|TRBJ1-1
CASRGTGVEAFF
TGCGCCAGCAGGGGGACAGGGGTTGAAGCTTTCTTT
>.|14|.|TRBV5-1|TRBJ2-4
CASSFVGAKNIQYF
TGCGCCAGCAGCTTTGTGGGAGCCAAAAACATTCAGTACTTC
>.|16|.|TRBV7-9|TRBJ1-5
CASSFIQDYSNQPQHF
TGTGCCAGCAGCTTTATACAGGATTATAGCAATCAGCCCCAGCATTTT
>TRBD1|15|.|TRBV6-5|TRBJ1-2
CASGPSDRANYGYTF
TGTGCCAGCGGGCCTTCGGACAGGGCTAACTATGGCTACACCTTC
>.|17|.|TRBV7-9|TRBJ1-1
CASSSFGEGGWGTEAFF
TGTGCCAGCAGCTCATTTGGCGAGGGGGGCTGGGGCACTGAAGCTTTCTTT
>.|13|once|TRBV5-1|TRBJ2-2
CASSLTNTGELFF
TGCGCCAGCAGCTTAACGAACACCGGGGAGCTGTTTTTT
>TRBD1|19|.|TRBV2|TRBJ2-5
CASSQLVRGTGEAQETQYF
TGTGCCAGCAGCCAACTGGTGAGAGGGACAGGGGAAGCTCAAGAGACCCAGTACTTC
>TRBD1|15|.|TRBV4-1|TRBJ2-7
CASTGQGAGTYEQYF
TGCGCCAGCACCGGACAGGGGGCTGGGACCTACGAGCAGTACTTC
>.|16|.|TRBV4-2|TRBJ1-4
CASSQGLAGGRDKLFF
TGTGCCAGCAGCCAAGGTTTGGCCGGGGGAAGGGATAAACTGTTTTTT
>.|15|.|TRBV19|TRBJ1-4
CASRPVDGPYEKLFF
TGTGCCAGTCGACCCGTTGACGGTCCCTATGAAAAACTGTTTTTT
>TRBD2|15|.|TRBV9|TRBJ2-1
CASSVDAGAYNEQFF
TGTGCCAGCAGCGTAGACGCGGGGGCCTACAATGAGCAGTTCTTC
>.|14|.|TRBV6-1|TRBJ2-6
CACLDSSGANVLTF
TGTGCCTGCCTCGACAGTTCTGGGGCCAACGTCCTGACTTTC